This TCR beta chain was documented in a study of blood T cell repertoires in COVID-19. Study-wide context: Samples of COVID-19 (acute and convalescent) were obtained from the United States, Italy and Spain. From T cells, B-cell-depleted T cells, or PBMCs came the material, which was cDNA or gDNA.

The CDR3 consists of 14 residues. The germline CDR1 and CDR2 sequences are LGHDT and YNNKEL (reference sequence). Trimming took off 4 bases at V and 8 bases at J, with 15 bases between the two ends. In the authors' workflow: Reference gene primer amplification gave estimated nucleated cell counts. The data were produced by immunoSEQ multiplex PCR, yet TCRdb's version contains in-frame clones alone and is incomplete. V and J calls and clone size are given by that table; D and trimming were obtained from the DNA. The table lists 200,000 to 300,000 clones, around 90% of them singletons. This sequence joins TRBV3-1 (or the pseudogene TRBV3-2) and TRBJ1-3, with D perhaps matching TRBD1 (5 bases). The TCR originated in a woman in her 40s with acute or convalescent COVID-19. Sequenced sample: peripheral blood. CDR3 bases: TGTGCCAGCAGCCTTTCAGGGCATCGTTACACCATATATTTT. Amino acids: CASSLSGHRYTIYF.